This T cell receptor (beta chain) was recorded in a study of shared clonotypes between healthy human individuals. A note on this clone: Its antigen is not identified.

Findings and limits, study-wide: Represented diversity (both genetic and exposure-history) was limited by the small number of donors.

In germline, CDR1 is MGHRA, CDR2 YSYEKL. The CDR3 is made up of 12 amino acids. Trimming took off 2 bases at V and 5 bases at J, with 5 bases between the two ends. The assay was immunoSEQ multiplex PCR, and TCRdb's table has in-frame clones only and misses some. Of about half a million clones in the sample, more than 75% are singletons; the top ten hold roughly 13%. The sequence was collected from a woman in her forties in good health. Some clones in this sample may be carry-over from other donors' samples. Sequencing was done on a sample of PBMCs. The chain couples TRBV4-1 to TRBJ2-3; tentative D call: TRBD1 (5 bases). DNA of the CDR3: TGCGCCAGCAGCCAAAGGGGAGATACGCAGTATTTT. As protein: CASSQRGDTQYF.